The T cell receptor beta chain described here comes from a study of T cell responses to AZD1222 COVID-19 vaccine. Study-wide results and caveats: Clonal diversity was possibly underestimated; the donors were predominantly white British and more often female.

This CDR3 is built from 14 residues. V lost 0 bases and J 6 bases, leaving 11 bases between the germline ends. Germline V lookup: CDR1 SGHRS, CDR2 YFSETQ. A word on this clone: Its antigen is unknown.

The protocol was immunoSEQ multiplex PCR, while the TCRdb copy is restricted to in-frame clones and leaves out a portion. The sample shows about 60,000 clones, more than 60% of them seen only once. The TCR was taken from an adult who received the AZD1222 COVID-19 vaccine. The chain couples TRBV5-1 to TRBJ2-3, with D uncertain. Specimen: peripheral blood, collected 28 days after the second AZD1222 dose. CDR3 DNA: TGCGCCAGCAGCTTGGTCCCAGGCCAGGATACGCAGTATTTT. Its protein is CASSLVPGQDTQYF.